This TCR beta chain was sequenced during a study of blood T cells in healthy people across ages. A second PCR, run for about 6 to 11 cycles, used a sample-barcoded 5' primer plus a J-beta primer mix. In TCRdb, the 5' RACE reads were re-called with MiXCR into one record per CDR3 protein. The sample gives some 1.4 million distinct CDR3 sequences, around 39% of which show up once; around 8% is in the top ten. This clonotype has only a few counts. The CDR3 covers 15 residues. Trimming removed 5 bases at V and 2 bases at J, with 16 bases between. Germline CDR1 reads MNHEY; CDR2 reads SMNVEV (reference sequence).

Input material: blood. The chain uses TRBV27 and TRBJ2-7, with D perhaps matching TRBD2 (5 bases). The sequence was obtained from a woman aged 18-35 years in good health. The CDR3 loop reads CASSLRGPPAYEQYF. The CDR3 nucleotides are TGTGCCAGCAGTCTCCGGGGTCCACCGGCCTACGAGCAGTACTTC.